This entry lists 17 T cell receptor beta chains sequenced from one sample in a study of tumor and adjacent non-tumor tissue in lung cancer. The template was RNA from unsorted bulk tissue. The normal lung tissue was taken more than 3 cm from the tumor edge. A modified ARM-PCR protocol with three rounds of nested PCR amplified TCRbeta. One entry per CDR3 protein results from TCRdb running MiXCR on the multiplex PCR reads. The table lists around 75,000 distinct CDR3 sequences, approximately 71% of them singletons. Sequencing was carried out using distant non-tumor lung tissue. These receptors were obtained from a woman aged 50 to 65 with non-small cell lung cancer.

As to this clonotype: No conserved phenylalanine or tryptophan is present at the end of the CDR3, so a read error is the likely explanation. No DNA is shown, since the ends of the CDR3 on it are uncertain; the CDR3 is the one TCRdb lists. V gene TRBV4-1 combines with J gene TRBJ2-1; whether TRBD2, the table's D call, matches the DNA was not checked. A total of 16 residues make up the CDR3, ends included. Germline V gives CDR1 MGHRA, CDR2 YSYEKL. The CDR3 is CASSRRLAETYNEQSL.

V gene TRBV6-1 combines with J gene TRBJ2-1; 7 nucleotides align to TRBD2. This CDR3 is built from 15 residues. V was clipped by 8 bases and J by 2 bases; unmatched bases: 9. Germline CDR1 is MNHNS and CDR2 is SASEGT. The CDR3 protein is CASGGGRSAYNEQFF. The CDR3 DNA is TGTGCCAGCGGCGGGGGTCGCAGTGCCTACAATGAGCAGTTCTTC.

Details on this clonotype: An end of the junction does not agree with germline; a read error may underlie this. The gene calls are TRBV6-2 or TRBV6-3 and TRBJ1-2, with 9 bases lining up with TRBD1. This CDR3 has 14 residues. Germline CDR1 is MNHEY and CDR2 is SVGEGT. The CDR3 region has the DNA TGTATCAGCAGCCGCGGACAGGGGCAGGATGGCCACACCTTC. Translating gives CISSRGQGQDGHTF.

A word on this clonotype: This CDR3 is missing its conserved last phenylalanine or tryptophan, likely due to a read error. The CDR3 nucleotides are TGTGCCAGCAGTTATGGACAGGGCACCGGGGAGCTGTTTCTT. Translation: CASSYGQGTGELFL. This chain links TRBV4-1 with TRBJ2-2, with 8 bases that match TRBD1. Germline V lookup: CDR1 MGHRA, CDR2 YSYEKL. The CDR3 covers 14 residues.

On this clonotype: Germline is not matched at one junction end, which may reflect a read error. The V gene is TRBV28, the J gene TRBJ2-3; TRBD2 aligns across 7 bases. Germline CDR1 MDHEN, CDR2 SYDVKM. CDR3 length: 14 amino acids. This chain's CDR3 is CVSSELAGTDTQYF. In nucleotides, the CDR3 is TGTGTCAGCAGCGAGCTAGCGGGCACAGATACGCAGTATTTT.

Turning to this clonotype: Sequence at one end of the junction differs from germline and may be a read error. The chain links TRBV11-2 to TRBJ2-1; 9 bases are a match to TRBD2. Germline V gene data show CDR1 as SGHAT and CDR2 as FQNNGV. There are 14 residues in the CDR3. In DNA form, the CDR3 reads TGTGCCAGTAGCTTATTGCTAGCGGGGAGAGAGCAGTTCTTC. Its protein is CASSLLLAGREQFF. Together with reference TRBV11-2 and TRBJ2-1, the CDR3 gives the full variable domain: EAGVAQSPRYKIIEKRQSVAFWCNPISGHATLYWYQQILGQGPKLLIQFQNNGVVDDSQLPKDRFSAERLKGVDSTLKIQPAKLEDSAVYLCASSLLLAGREQFFGPGTRLTVL.

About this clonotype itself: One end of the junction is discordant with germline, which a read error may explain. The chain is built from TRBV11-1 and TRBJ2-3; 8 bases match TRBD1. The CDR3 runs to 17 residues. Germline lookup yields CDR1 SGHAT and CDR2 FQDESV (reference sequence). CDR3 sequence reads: CASSSNMGQVYTDTQYF. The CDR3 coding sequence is TGTGCCAGCAGTTCAAACATGGGACAGGTATACACAGATACACAGTATTTT.

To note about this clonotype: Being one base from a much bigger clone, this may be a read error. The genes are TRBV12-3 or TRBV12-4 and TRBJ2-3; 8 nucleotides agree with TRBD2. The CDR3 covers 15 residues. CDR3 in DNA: TGTGCCTGCAGTTCCAGCGGGAGAAGGGCAGATACGCAGTATTTT. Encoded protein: CACSSSGRRADTQYF.

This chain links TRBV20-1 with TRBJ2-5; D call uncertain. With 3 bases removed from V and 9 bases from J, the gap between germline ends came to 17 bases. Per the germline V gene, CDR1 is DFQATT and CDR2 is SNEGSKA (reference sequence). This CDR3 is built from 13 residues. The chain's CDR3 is CSASVGSQKAQYF. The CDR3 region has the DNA TGCAGTGCTAGTGTAGGGTCCCAAAAGGCCCAGTACTTC.

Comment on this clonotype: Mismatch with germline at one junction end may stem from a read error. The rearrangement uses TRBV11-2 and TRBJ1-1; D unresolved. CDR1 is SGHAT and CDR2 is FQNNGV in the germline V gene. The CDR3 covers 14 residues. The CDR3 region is CASGFAGKNTEAVF. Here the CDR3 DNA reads TGTGCCAGCGGCTTCGCGGGGAAGAACACTGAAGCTGTCTTT.

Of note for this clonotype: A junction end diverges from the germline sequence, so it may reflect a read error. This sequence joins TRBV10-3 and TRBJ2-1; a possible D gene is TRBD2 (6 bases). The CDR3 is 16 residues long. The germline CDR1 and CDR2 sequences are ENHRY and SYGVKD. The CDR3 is CAINENSGSSYNGQFF. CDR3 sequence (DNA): TGTGCCATCAATGAAAATAGCGGTAGCTCCTACAATGGGCAGTTCTTC.

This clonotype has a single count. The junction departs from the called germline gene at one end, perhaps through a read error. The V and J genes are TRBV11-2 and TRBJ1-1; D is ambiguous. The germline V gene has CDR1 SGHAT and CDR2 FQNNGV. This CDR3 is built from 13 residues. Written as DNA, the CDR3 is TGTGCTAGCATCTTAGATTCTATGACCCAAGCTTTCTTT. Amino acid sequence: CASILDSMTQAFF.

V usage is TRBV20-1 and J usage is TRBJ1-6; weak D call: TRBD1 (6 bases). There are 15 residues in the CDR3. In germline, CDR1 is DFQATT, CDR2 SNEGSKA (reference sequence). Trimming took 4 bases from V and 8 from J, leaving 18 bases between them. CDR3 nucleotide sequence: TGCAGTGCTACCCCGGAAGGGGGGAGATATTCACCCCTCCACTTT. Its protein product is CSATPEGGRYSPLHF.

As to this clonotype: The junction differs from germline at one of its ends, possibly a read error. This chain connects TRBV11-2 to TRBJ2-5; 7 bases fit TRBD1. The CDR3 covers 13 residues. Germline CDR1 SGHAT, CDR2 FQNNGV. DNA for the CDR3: TGTGCCAGCAGCTTAGGTCAGGGGGATACCCAGCACTTC. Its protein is CASSLGQGDTQHF.

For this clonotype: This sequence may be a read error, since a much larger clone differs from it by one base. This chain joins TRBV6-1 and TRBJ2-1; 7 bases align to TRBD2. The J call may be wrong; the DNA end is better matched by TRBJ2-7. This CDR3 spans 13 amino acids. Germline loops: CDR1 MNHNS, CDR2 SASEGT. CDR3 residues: CASSNRRGDEQYF. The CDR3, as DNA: TGTGCCAGCAGTAATCGACGGGGGGATGAGCAGTACTTC.

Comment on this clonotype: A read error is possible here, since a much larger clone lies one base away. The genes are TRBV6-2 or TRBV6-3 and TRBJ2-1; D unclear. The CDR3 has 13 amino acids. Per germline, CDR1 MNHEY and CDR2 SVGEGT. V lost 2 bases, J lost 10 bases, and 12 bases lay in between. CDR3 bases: TGTGCCAGCAGTTACCACCGACCAGCGGAGCAGTTCTTC. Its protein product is CASSYHRPAEQFF.

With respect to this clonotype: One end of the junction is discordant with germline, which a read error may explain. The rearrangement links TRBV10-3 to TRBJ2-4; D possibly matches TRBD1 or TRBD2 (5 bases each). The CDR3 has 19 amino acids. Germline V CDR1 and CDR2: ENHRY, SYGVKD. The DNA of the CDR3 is TGTGTCATCAGTGAGCAAAACGTCTGGGGGAAGGGAGCCAAAAACATTCAGTACTTC. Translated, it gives CVISEQNVWGKGAKNIQYF.